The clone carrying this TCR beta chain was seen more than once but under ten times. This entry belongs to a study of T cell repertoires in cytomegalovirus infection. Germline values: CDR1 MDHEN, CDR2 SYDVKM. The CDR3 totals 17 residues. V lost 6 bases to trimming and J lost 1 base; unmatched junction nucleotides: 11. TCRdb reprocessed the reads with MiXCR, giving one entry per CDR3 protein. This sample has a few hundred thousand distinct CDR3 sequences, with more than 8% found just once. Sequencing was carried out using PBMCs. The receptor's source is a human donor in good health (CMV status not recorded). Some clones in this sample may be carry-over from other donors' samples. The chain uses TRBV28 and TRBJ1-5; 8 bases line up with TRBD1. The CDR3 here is CASSADRGGVSNQPQHF. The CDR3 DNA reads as TGTGCCAGCAGCGCCGACAGGGGAGGGGTGAGCAATCAGCCCCAGCATTTT.